Listed below are T cell receptor beta chains from one sample, sequenced in a study of blood T cell repertoires in COVID-19. Profiling relied on immunoSEQ multiplex PCR, and the TCRdb table lists in-frame clones only, not all of them. In the table there are some 370,000 clones, about 90% of which are singletons. The sequenced sample was peripheral blood. The source is a man in his late teens or twenties with active or convalescent COVID-19. CDR3s leave out the opening cysteine and the closing phenylalanine or tryptophan. A D gene is named only where the DNA matches it firmly.

D gene,J gene,V gene,CDR3 protein
TRBD1,TRBJ1-2,TRBV6-4,ASSAGTGNGYT
NA,TRBJ1-2,TRBV28,ASRGGENNYGYT
TRBD1,TRBJ2-2,TRBV7-9,ASSLDRTNTGELF
NA,TRBJ2-2,TRBV4-2,ASRSGELF
NA,TRBJ2-3,TRBV10-3,AISEGQKLFTDTQY
TRBD2,TRBJ2-1,TRBV5-5,ASSKTSSINEQF
NA,TRBJ1-1,TRBV28,ASSLQGPPEAF
NA,TRBJ1-2,TRBV4-1,ASSQDYRLDGYT
TRBD1,TRBJ1-6,TRBV2,ASRLTGDFNSPLH
NA,TRBJ1-4,TRBV19,ASSWRRVEKLF
NA,TRBJ2-1,TRBV15,ATSRATGGSREGCF
NA,TRBJ1-4,TRBV6-5,ASSYGRNEKLF
NA,TRBJ2-6,TRBV10-3,AISESSYSGANVLT
TRBD2,TRBJ2-1,TRBV11-2,ASSLDPAWAGVYNEQF
NA,TRBJ2-2,TRBV30,AWDGVNTGELF
NA,TRBJ2-2,TRBV5-1,ASSPSTLNTGELF
NA,TRBJ1-1,TRBV4-1,ASSQGANSEAF
NA,TRBJ2-7,TRBV27,ASSLYRDYEQY
NA,TRBJ2-5,TRBV28,ASSQTRGETQY
NA,TRBJ1-3,TRBV28,ASSTPEVHSGNTIY
NA,TRBJ1-4,TRBV18,ASSPAGYEKLF
TRBD2,TRBJ2-2,TRBV7-3,ASSLLAGGPSGGELF
NA,TRBJ2-3,TRBV6-5,ASSPQGGTDTQY
TRBD2,TRBJ2-7,TRBV6-5,ASSLAGGQYEQY
NA,TRBJ1-3,TRBV6-5,ASTRGFGNTIY
NA,TRBJ1-3,TRBV9,ASSRLDQGSGNTIY
NA,TRBJ1-5,TRBV28,ASSLSKGAPSNQPQH
TRBD1,TRBJ1-1,TRBV19,AARDSLNTEAF
TRBD1,TRBJ1-2,TRBV19,ASQKAGGGGYT
TRBD2,TRBJ2-5,TRBV18,ASSPPGTSGYQETQY
NA,TRBJ1-5,TRBV30,AWSLSFRQPQH
NA,TRBJ2-1,TRBV7-2,ASSLGQAEQF
TRBD1,TRBJ1-2,TRBV3-1/TRBV3-2,ASSQVQGAGGYT
TRBD2,TRBJ2-1,TRBV7-2,ASSPRGLAGGNEQF
NA,TRBJ1-1,TRBV24-1,ATSQNTEAF
TRBD2,TRBJ2-5,TRBV9,ASSAGGLAGTQETQY
NA,TRBJ1-5,TRBV7-2,ASSLAGGGGQPQH
NA,TRBJ2-3,TRBV11-3,ASSLQSTDTQY
NA,TRBJ2-7,TRBV28,ASTGPISYEQY
TRBD1,TRBJ1-1,TRBV12-5,ASGLVDGTALNTEAF
TRBD1,TRBJ2-1,TRBV20-1,SAKTGQGTI
TRBD2,TRBJ2-1,TRBV20-1,SATEGGSNEQF
NA,TRBJ2-5,TRBV28,ASRLQGGETQY
TRBD1,TRBJ1-4,TRBV2,ASSDLGQGWTNEKLF